The sequence of this TCR beta chain was determined in a study of blood T cell repertoires in COVID-19. Profiled with immunoSEQ multiplex PCR; TCRdb holds only in-frame clones, not every one. The table has 450,000 or so clones, roughly 87% seen once. Symptom resolution, clearance, or two negative PCRs marked the recovered donors of Cohort 3. Trimming removed 2 bases from V and 8 bases from J, with 13 bases in between. The CDR3 sequence is 13 residues long. Germline-derived CDR1 and CDR2 are SEHNR and FQNEAQ (reference sequence). The chain carries TRBV7-9 and TRBJ2-7; possibly TRBD1 for D (5 bases). The clonotype comes from a man between 18 and 29 years old who had recovered from COVID-19. Sequencing was performed on PBMCs or T cells enriched from blood (not recorded which). The DNA for the CDR3 is TGTGCCAGCAGCTTACTAGACCAGGGTCAGCAGTACTTC. It specifies CASSLLDQGQQYF.